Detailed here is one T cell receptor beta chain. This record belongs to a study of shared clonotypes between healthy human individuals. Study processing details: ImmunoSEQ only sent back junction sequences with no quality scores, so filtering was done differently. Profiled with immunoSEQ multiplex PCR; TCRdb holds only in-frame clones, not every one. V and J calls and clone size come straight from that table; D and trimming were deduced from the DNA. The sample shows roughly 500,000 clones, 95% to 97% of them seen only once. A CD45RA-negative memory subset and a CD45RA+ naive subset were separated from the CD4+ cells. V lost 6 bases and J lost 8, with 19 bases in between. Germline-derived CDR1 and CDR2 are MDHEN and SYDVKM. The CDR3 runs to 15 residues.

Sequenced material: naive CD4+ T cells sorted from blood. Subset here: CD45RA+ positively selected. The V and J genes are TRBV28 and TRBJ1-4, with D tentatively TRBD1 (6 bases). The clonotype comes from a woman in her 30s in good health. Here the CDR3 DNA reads TGTGCCAGCAGGGCGGCACAGGGATTCGGGGAAAAACTGTTTTTT. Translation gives CASRAAQGFGEKLFF.